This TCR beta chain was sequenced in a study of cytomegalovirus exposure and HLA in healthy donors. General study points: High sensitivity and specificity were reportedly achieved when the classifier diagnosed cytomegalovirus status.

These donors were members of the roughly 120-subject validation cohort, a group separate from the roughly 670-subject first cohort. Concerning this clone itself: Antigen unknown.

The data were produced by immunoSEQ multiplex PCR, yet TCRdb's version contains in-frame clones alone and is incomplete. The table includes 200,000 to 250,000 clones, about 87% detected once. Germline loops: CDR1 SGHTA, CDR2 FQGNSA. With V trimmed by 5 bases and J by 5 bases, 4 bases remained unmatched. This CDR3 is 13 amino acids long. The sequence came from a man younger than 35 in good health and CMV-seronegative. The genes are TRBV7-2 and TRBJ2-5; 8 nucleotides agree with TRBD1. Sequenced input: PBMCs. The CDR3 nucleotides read TGTGCCAGCAGCCCCCGGGACAGGGAGACCCAGTACTTC. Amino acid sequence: CASSPRDRETQYF.